The 32 T cell receptor beta chains below were found in one sample sequenced in a study of T cell changes during pregnancy in multiple sclerosis. The repertoire was sequenced with immunoSEQ multiplex PCR; TCRdb's copy has only in-frame clones and lacks some. The sample includes approximately 97,000 clones, 75% to 95% of them seen just once. This material consisted of peripheral blood, taken after pregnancy. These receptors were obtained from a female donor in good health, enrolled as a control in a pregnancy study.

V and J are TRBV5-1 and TRBJ1-1, with 10 positions matching TRBD1. Germline CDR1 reads SGHRS; CDR2 reads YFSETQ. The CDR3 has 17 amino acids. V lost 0 bases, J lost 7 bases, and 12 bases stayed unmatched. CDR3: CASSLDSGTGAIGEAFF. The CDR3 region has the DNA TGCGCCAGCAGCTTGGACTCCGGGACAGGGGCCATCGGTGAAGCTTTCTTT.

CDR3 nucleotide sequence: TGTGCCAGCTCACCTACCCCTATCAATGAAAAACTGTTTTTT. Translation gives CASSPTPINEKLFF. The V gene is TRBV18, the J gene TRBJ1-4; unclear D gene. The V and J ends lost 3 bases and 5 bases respectively, with 10 bases between them. CDR1 and CDR2 from the germline V gene are KGHSH and LQKENI. The CDR3 totals 14 residues.

The rearrangement uses TRBV7-9 and TRBJ1-2; D is uncertain. The CDR3 is 13 residues long. Trimming shortened V by 4 bases and J by 6 bases, and 12 bases separated the two germline ends. Germline loops: CDR1 SEHNR, CDR2 FQNEAQ (reference sequence). The CDR3 protein is CASSWSLSDGYTF. The CDR3 nucleotides are TGTGCCAGCAGCTGGTCACTTAGCGATGGCTACACCTTC.

This clone appeared a single time. The chain is built from TRBV28 and TRBJ2-1, with 7 bases aligning to TRBD2. J was trimmed by 0 bases and V by 8 bases; bases with no gene match: 13. The CDR3 runs 17 residues. Germline loops: CDR1 MDHEN, CDR2 SYDVKM. Here the CDR3 reads CASLGLADLSSYNEQFF. Written as DNA, the CDR3 is TGTGCCAGCCTCGGCCTAGCGGATCTTAGCTCCTACAATGAGCAGTTCTTC.

The chain joins TRBV11-1 to TRBJ2-3; D gene ambiguous. V dropped 6 bases and J dropped 6 bases, with 10 bases sitting between them. Germline-derived CDR1 and CDR2 are SGHAT and FQDESV (reference sequence). The CDR3 consists of 12 residues. The CDR3 spells CASSRMRDTQYF. The CDR3 DNA sequence: TGTGCCAGCAGTAGAATGCGGGATACGCAGTATTTT.

V usage is TRBV7-2 and J usage is TRBJ1-1, with D maybe TRBD1 (6 bases). Germline V gives CDR1 SGHTA, CDR2 FQGNSA. The germline V and J ends were trimmed by 3 bases and 4 bases, with 12 bases remaining between them. CDR3 length equals 14 residues. Here the CDR3 DNA reads TGTGCCAGCAGCTTCCTTCAAGGGGGCACTGAAGCTTTCTTT. It yields the protein CASSFLQGGTEAFF.

The J gene is TRBJ2-5, the V gene TRBV7-3, with TRBD1 as a possible D gene (6 bases). The germline V gene encodes CDR1 SGHTA and CDR2 FQGTGA. V lost 3 bases, J lost 6 bases, and 11 bases lay in between. The CDR3 has 13 amino acids. CDR3 in DNA: TGTGCCAGCAGCTTTATAGGGGGTCAGACCCAGTACTTC. It yields the protein CASSFIGGQTQYF.

The chain's CDR3 is CASSRDRTYEQYF. In DNA form, the CDR3 reads TGTGCCAGCAGCCGGGACAGGACCTACGAGCAGTACTTC. This chain uses TRBV27 with TRBJ2-7, with 8 bases lining up with TRBD1. V shed 6 bases and J 2 bases; nucleotides not matched to a gene: 3. From germline, CDR1 is MNHEY and CDR2 SMNVEV (reference sequence). The CDR3 covers 13 residues.

Here the CDR3 DNA reads TGTGCCAGCAGCCCCCGGACAGACACAGATACGCAGTATTTT. Its translation is CASSPRTDTDTQYF. This chain uses TRBV7-6 with TRBJ2-3; weak D call: TRBD1 (6 bases). Germline V lookup: CDR1 SGHVS, CDR2 FNYEAQ. The V and J ends lost 5 bases and 2 bases respectively, with 11 bases between them. CDR3 length: 14 amino acids.

This clone has only one observation. This chain connects TRBV10-1 to TRBJ1-3, with a tentative D call TRBD1 (6 bases). The CDR3 is 18 amino acids. Looked up from germline, CDR1 is WNHNN and CDR2 is SYGVQD (reference sequence). Trimming pared 2 bases from V and 0 bases from J, leaving 17 bases between. CDR3 DNA: TGCGCCAGCAGTGAGCCAAGTGGACAGCGGTGCTCTGGAAACACCATATATTTT. This codes for CASSEPSGQRCSGNTIYF.

This rearrangement joins TRBV28 to TRBJ2-3, with 16 bases identical to TRBD2. The V and J ends lost 6 bases and 0 bases, in that order; junction bases with no gene match: 6. This CDR3 is 18 amino acids long. The germline V gene has CDR1 MDHEN and CDR2 SYDVKM. The CDR3 nucleotides read TGTGCCAGCAGCCTGGGACTAGCGGGGGGGACTAGCACAGATACGCAGTATTTT. As protein: CASSLGLAGGTSTDTQYF.

The chain links TRBV9 to TRBJ1-3, with D possibly being TRBD1 (5 bases). Germline CDR1 and CDR2: SGDLS and YYNGEE. This CDR3 spans 16 amino acids. Trimming stripped 0 bases from V and 0 bases from J, with 10 bases between. The CDR3 is CASSVGGGSSGNTIYF. The DNA of the CDR3 is TGTGCCAGCAGCGTAGGTGGGGGGAGCTCTGGAAACACCATATATTTT.

The chain links TRBV5-1 to TRBJ1-5; D is undetermined. V lost 0 bases and J 1 base, leaving 5 bases between the germline ends. The V gene's germline CDR1 is SGHRS and CDR2 YFSETQ. CDR3 length: 14 amino acids. In DNA form, the CDR3 reads TGCGCCAGCAGCTTGGACGGGAGCAATCAGCCCCAGCATTTT. Translation gives CASSLDGSNQPQHF.

Concerning this clone itself: At one end the junction does not follow the germline gene, possibly because of a read error. The same CDR3 arises from other DNA sequences in this sample as well. CDR3 amino acids: CASSSGGAVTGELFF. As DNA, the CDR3 is TGTGCCAGCAGCTCCGGGGGGGCGGTGACCGGGGAGCTATTTTTT. The chain links TRBV9 to TRBJ2-2; 8 bases map to TRBD2. Germline lookup yields CDR1 SGDLS and CDR2 YYNGEE. CDR3 size: 15 residues.

The CDR3 sequence is CAGRTGGEYEQYF. The CDR3 bases are TGTGCCGGAAGGACGGGGGGGGAGTACGAGCAGTACTTC. The chain recombines TRBV10-3 with TRBJ2-7, with 8 bases aligning to TRBD2. The CDR3 is made up of 13 amino acids. Germline V CDR1 and CDR2: ENHRY, SYGVKD. V gave up 11 bases and J gave up 4 bases; unmatched junction bases: 10.

The chain joins TRBV5-4 to TRBJ2-3; 10 bases align to TRBD2. J was trimmed by 4 bases and V by 3 bases; bases with no gene match: 5. The CDR3 sequence is 15 residues long. The germline V gene encodes CDR1 SGHNT and CDR2 YYREEE (reference sequence). The CDR3 loop reads CASSSERGGPDTQYF. The CDR3 DNA reads as TGTGCCAGCAGCTCCGAGCGGGGGGGACCAGATACGCAGTATTTT.

This chain joins TRBV18 and TRBJ2-2; possibly TRBD1 for D (6 bases). V gave up 0 bases and J gave up 1 base, with 6 bases separating them. Germline lookup yields CDR1 KGHSH and CDR2 LQKENI. The CDR3 loop spans 15 amino acids. The CDR3 sequence is CASSPPGQNTGELFF. The CDR3 bases are TGTGCCAGCTCACCACCGGGACAGAACACCGGGGAGCTGTTTTTT.

The chain is built from TRBV11-2 and TRBJ2-7; possible D gene TRBD1, 5 bases. The CDR3 extends over 12 amino acids. Trimming shortened V by 7 bases and J by 0 bases, and 7 bases separated the two germline ends. Germline CDR1 is SGHAT and CDR2 is FQNNGV. CDR3 bases: TGTGCCAGCACGACAGACTCCTACGAGCAGTACTTC. Translated: CASTTDSYEQYF.

The V gene is TRBV11-2, the J gene TRBJ2-7; D gene uncertain. V shed 5 bases and J shed 6 bases, with 11 bases lying between them. Germline CDR1 is SGHAT and CDR2 is FQNNGV. The CDR3 runs to 12 residues. The CDR3 DNA reads TGTGCCAGCAGCCTATCAGAGGTCGAGCAGTACTTC. Residues: CASSLSEVEQYF.

The V gene is TRBV5-6, the J gene TRBJ1-6, with D possibly being TRBD1 (6 bases). This CDR3 region has 14 residues. V was shortened by 3 bases and J by 8 bases, with 12 bases between the two germline ends. Per the germline V gene, CDR1 is SGHDT and CDR2 is YYEEEE. The DNA for the CDR3 is TGTGCCAGCAGCTACTACAACAGGGATTCACCCCTCCACTTT. The encoded protein is CASSYYNRDSPLHF.

The chain links TRBV11-2 to TRBJ2-4; 8 nucleotides agree with TRBD2. After removal of 4 bases from V and 10 bases from J, the junction contained 9 bases not matched to a gene. Germline CDR1 reads SGHAT; CDR2 reads FQNNGV. This CDR3 has 14 amino acids. Written as DNA, the CDR3 is TGTGCCAGCAGCTCAACCGGGACTAGTCATATTCAGTACTTC. Amino acids: CASSSTGTSHIQYF.

This sequence joins TRBV4-2 and TRBJ1-5; D might be TRBD1 (6 bases). The germline V gene has CDR1 LGHNA and CDR2 YNFKEQ. V was pared by 4 bases and J by 6 bases, with 16 bases between. The CDR3 is 15 amino acids. Here the CDR3 reads CASSLERGGGQPQHF. Here the CDR3 DNA reads TGTGCCAGCAGCCTCGAGAGGGGGGGCGGTCAGCCCCAGCATTTT.

V usage is TRBV27 and J usage is TRBJ2-5, with 9 bases that match TRBD2. In germline, CDR1 is MNHEY, CDR2 SMNVEV (reference sequence). Trimming at V came to 2 bases and at J to 5 bases, leaving 3 bases not matched to a gene. This CDR3 contains 14 residues. The CDR3 loop reads CASSLVAGGETQYF. CDR3 sequence (DNA): TGTGCCAGCAGTTTAGTGGCGGGGGGGGAGACCCAGTACTTC.

V is TRBV19 and J is TRBJ1-5; D may be TRBD1 (5 bases). The CDR3 contains 13 residues. V gave up 3 bases and J gave up 6 bases, with 9 bases separating them. CDR1 and CDR2 (germline): LNHDA, SQIVND (reference sequence). The CDR3 spells CASSIGGGQPQHF. Written as DNA, the CDR3 is TGTGCCAGTAGTATTGGGGGGGGTCAGCCCCAGCATTTT.

The rearrangement joins TRBV6-6 to TRBJ2-2, with a possible D match to TRBD2 (6 bases). The CDR3 contains 14 residues. Per germline, CDR1 MNHNY and CDR2 SVGAGI (reference sequence). The V end lost 4 bases, the J end lost 4 bases, and 10 bases lay between the germline ends. CDR3 amino acids: CASSFAGGTGELFF. The CDR3, as DNA: TGTGCCAGCAGTTTCGCCGGGGGCACCGGGGAGCTGTTTTTT.

The chain uses TRBV6-1 and TRBJ2-2; D call uncertain. Per germline, CDR1 MNHNS and CDR2 SASEGT. V was clipped by 1 base and J by 5 bases, with 5 bases between them. The CDR3 has 13 residues. The CDR3 bases are TGTGCCAGCAGTGAAGAACAGACCGGGGAGCTGTTTTTT. This sequence encodes CASSEEQTGELFF.

This chain connects TRBV10-3 to TRBJ2-3, with D perhaps matching TRBD2 (5 bases). Deletions cut 3 bases from V and 0 bases from J, with 7 bases between. There are 14 residues in the CDR3. The germline gives CDR1 ENHRY, CDR2 SYGVKD. The CDR3 nucleotides read TGTGCCATCAGTGAAAAGCGGAGCACAGATACGCAGTATTTT. Translating gives CAISEKRSTDTQYF.

The CDR3 region has the DNA TGTGCCAGCAGCTTAAATGGGCTTGAGCAGTTCTTC. As protein: CASSLNGLEQFF. The chain combines TRBV7-3 with TRBJ2-1; no clear D. V was shortened by 1 base and J by 9 bases, with 7 bases between the two germline ends. This CDR3 has 12 residues. Germline CDR1 SGHTA, CDR2 FQGTGA.

The chain employs TRBV5-1 and TRBJ2-1; 8 bases align to TRBD2. Germline CDR1 is SGHRS and CDR2 is YFSETQ. V lost 0 bases to trimming and J lost 9 bases; unmatched junction nucleotides: 8. The CDR3 covers 15 residues. The DNA for the CDR3 is TGCGCCAGCAGCTTGGCTCGCGGGGGGCGGACTGAGCAGTTCTTC. Translating it yields CASSLARGGRTEQFF.

This chain joins TRBV5-4 and TRBJ2-1; 8 bases fit TRBD2. With V trimmed by 4 bases and J by 4 bases, 13 bases remained unmatched. Germline V gene sequence: CDR1 SGHNT, CDR2 YYREEE (reference sequence). The CDR3 contains 17 residues. The CDR3 DNA is TGTGCCAGCAGCCGGGGTGGAGCGGGGGTCTCATACAATGAGCAGTTCTTC. Translated, it gives CASSRGGAGVSYNEQFF.

The V and J genes are TRBV11-2 and TRBJ2-2; 8 bases align to TRBD1. Looked up from germline, CDR1 is SGHAT and CDR2 is FQNNGV. The CDR3 has 15 amino acids. Trimming cost V 7 bases and J 2 bases; bases outside gene matches: 6. CDR3 sequence (DNA): TGTGCCAGCATGAGGGCAGGGGGCAACACCGGGGAGCTGTTTTTT. It translates to CASMRAGGNTGELFF.

The chain uses TRBV5-4 and TRBJ2-5; D is perhaps TRBD2 (5 bases). Germline V gene data show CDR1 as SGHNT and CDR2 as YYREEE (reference sequence). With 0 bases removed from V and 4 bases from J, the gap between germline ends came to 7 bases. This CDR3 comprises 13 residues. DNA for the CDR3: TGTGCCAGCAGCTTGGGCGGGTCAGAGACCCAGTACTTC. It yields the protein CASSLGGSETQYF.